Listed below are T cell receptor beta chains from one sample, sequenced in a study of blood T cell repertoires in COVID-19. Assay: immunoSEQ multiplex PCR; the TCRdb copy retains only in-frame clones and omits some. The table records some 200,000 clones, about 83% of them present only once. What was sequenced was peripheral blood. These receptors came from a woman in her 50s with active or convalescent COVID-19. Each CDR3 is given with its conserved first and last residue. A D gene is named only where the DNA matches it firmly. Not every row has a clone size; where given, it reads once, few, many or a size class.

V gene	clone size	D gene	J gene	CDR3 DNA	CDR3 protein
TRBV9	few	NA	TRBJ1-1	TGTGCCAGCAGCCCCCCCCGGGGTAGCATGAACACTGAAGCTTTCTTT	CASSPPRGSMNTEAFF
TRBV7-2	NA	NA	TRBJ2-5	TGTGCCAGCAGCTTAGGTGGCTCCCAAGAGACCCAGTACTTC	CASSLGGSQETQYF
TRBV5-4	NA	NA	TRBJ2-6	TGTGCTATACAGAGAAACTCTGGGGCCAACGTCCTGACTTTC	CAIQRNSGANVLTF
TRBV29-1	NA	TRBD2	TRBJ2-5	TGCAGCGTTGTGACTAGCGGGGGGCAAGAGACCCAGTACTTC	CSVVTSGGQETQYF
TRBV18	NA	NA	TRBJ1-1	TGTGCCAGCTCACCACCAGGGGTAAGGAACACTGAAGCTTTCTTT	CASSPPGVRNTEAFF
TRBV11-2	NA	NA	TRBJ1-2	TGTGCCAGCAGCTTTGCCAAGGACATCTATGGCTACACCTTC	CASSFAKDIYGYTF
TRBV5-1	once	TRBD1	TRBJ1-2	TGCGCCAGCAGCCTGTCTCCGGGACAGGGGATTAATGGCTACACCTTC	CASSLSPGQGINGYTF
TRBV2	NA	NA	TRBJ1-2	TGTGCCAGCAGATCCGACAGCTATGGCTACACCTTC	CASRSDSYGYTF
TRBV19	NA	NA	TRBJ1-2	TGTGCCAGTAGTATCCCGGGACTCAGCTATGGCTACACCTTC	CASSIPGLSYGYTF
TRBV29-1	NA	NA	TRBJ1-1	TGCAGCGTTGAAGACGGGGGGAACACTGAAGCTTTCTTT	CSVEDGGNTEAFF
TRBV6-6	NA	TRBD2	TRBJ2-3	TGTGCCAGCAGTTACGGGGGGGGACCCTTAACAGATACGCAGTATTTT	CASSYGGGPLTDTQYF
TRBV6-5	NA	NA	TRBJ2-5	TGTGCCAGCAGTTACCGGGGGTGGGAGACCCAGTACTTC	CASSYRGWETQYF
TRBV7-9	NA	NA	TRBJ2-5	TGTGCCAGCAGCTTATCGGAGACCCAGTACTTC	CASSLSETQYF
TRBV9	NA	TRBD1	TRBJ1-2	TGTGCCAGCAGCGCCGCGGGACAGTCTTTGGGCTACACCTTC	CASSAAGQSLGYTF
TRBV27	NA	TRBD1	TRBJ1-1	TGTGCCAGCAGGGGACAGGGAGGGGTGAACACTGAAGCTTTCTTT	CASRGQGGVNTEAFF
TRBV6-5	NA	NA	TRBJ1-6	TGTGCCAGCAGTTACTCCCACAGGGATTCACCCCTCCACTTT	CASSYSHRDSPLHF
TRBV5-1	NA	NA	TRBJ2-5	TGCGCCAGCAAAGGAGGGTTGGAAGTAGAGACCCAGTACTTC	CASKGGLEVETQYF
TRBV7-2	NA	NA	TRBJ2-4	TGTGCCAGCAGCGAAGGAGGAGCGGCCAAAAACATTCAGTACTTC	CASSEGGAAKNIQYF
TRBV3-1/TRBV3-2	NA	NA	TRBJ1-2	TGTGCCAGCAGCCAAGAAGGCAGGGTTTTTCGTGGCTACACCTTC	CASSQEGRVFRGYTF
TRBV5-1	NA	NA	TRBJ2-3	TGCGCCAGCAGCCTATACCGGGACAACAGAGGAGATACGCAGTATTTT	CASSLYRDNRGDTQYF
TRBV28	few	TRBD2	TRBJ2-5	TGTGCCAGCAGTTTAGATGGACTAGGGACCCAGTACTTC	CASSLDGLGTQYF
TRBV7-3	NA	NA	TRBJ2-2	TGTGCCAGCAGCTTAACGGTGACAGCGAACACCGGGGAGCTGTTTTTT	CASSLTVTANTGELFF
TRBV28	NA	NA	TRBJ2-2	TGTGCCAGCAGTTTCCGGAACACCGGGGAGCTGTTTTTT	CASSFRNTGELFF
TRBV6-5	NA	NA	TRBJ2-2	TGTGCCAGCAGTTACCTCGGGACTAACACCGGGGAGCTGTTTTTT	CASSYLGTNTGELFF
TRBV9	NA	NA	TRBJ2-3	TGTGCCAGCAGCCCCCGGTTCCTCGGAGATACGCAGTATTTT	CASSPRFLGDTQYF